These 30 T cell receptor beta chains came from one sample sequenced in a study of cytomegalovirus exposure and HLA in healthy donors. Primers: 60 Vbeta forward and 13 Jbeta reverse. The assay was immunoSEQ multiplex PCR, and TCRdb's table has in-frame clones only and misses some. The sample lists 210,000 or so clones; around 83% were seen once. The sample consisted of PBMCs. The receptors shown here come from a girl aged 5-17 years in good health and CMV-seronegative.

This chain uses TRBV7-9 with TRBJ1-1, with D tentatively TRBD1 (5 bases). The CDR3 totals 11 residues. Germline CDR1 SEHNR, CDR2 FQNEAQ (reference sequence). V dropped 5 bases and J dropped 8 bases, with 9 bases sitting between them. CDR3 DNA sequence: TGTGCCAGCAGCCAGACAGTAGAAGCTTTCTTT. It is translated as CASSQTVEAFF.

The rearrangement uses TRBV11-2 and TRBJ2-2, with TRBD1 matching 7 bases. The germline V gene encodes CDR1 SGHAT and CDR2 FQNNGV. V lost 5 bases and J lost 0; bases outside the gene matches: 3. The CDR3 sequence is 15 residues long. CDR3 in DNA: TGTGCCAGCAGCCTAGGGACAGCGAACACCGGGGAGCTGTTTTTT. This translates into CASSLGTANTGELFF.

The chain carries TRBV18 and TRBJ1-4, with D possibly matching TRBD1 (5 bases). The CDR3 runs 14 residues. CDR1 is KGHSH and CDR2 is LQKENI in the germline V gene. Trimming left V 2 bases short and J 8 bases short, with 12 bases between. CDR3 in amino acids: CASSPWQGEEKLFF. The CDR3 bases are TGTGCCAGCTCACCATGGCAGGGTGAGGAAAAACTGTTTTTT.

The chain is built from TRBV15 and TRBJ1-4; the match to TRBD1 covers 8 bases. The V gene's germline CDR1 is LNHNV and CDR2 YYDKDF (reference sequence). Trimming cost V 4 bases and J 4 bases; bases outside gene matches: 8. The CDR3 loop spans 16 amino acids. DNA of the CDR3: TGTGCCACCAGCACCGTTAGGACAGGGTATAATGAAAAACTGTTTTTT. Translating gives CATSTVRTGYNEKLFF. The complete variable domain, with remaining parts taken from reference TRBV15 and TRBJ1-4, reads DAMVIQNPRYQVTQFGKPVTLSCSQTLNHNVMYWYQQKSSQAPKLLFHYYDKDFNNEADTPDNFQSRRPNTSFCFLDIRSPGLGDTAMYLCATSTVRTGYNEKLFFGSGTQLSVL.

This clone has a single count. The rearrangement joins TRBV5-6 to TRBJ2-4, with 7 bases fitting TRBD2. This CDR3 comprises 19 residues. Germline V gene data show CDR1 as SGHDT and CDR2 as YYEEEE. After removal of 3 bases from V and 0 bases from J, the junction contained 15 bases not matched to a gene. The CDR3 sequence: CASSSGGLGVREAKNIQYF. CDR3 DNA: TGTGCCAGCAGCTCCGGGGGGTTGGGGGTGCGGGAAGCCAAAAACATTCAGTACTTC.

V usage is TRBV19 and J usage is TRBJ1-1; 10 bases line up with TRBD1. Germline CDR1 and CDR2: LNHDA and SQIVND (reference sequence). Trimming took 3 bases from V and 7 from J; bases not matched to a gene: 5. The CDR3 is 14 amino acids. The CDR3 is CASSIPGTGVEAFF. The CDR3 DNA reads TGTGCCAGTAGTATTCCGGGGACAGGGGTTGAAGCTTTCTTT.

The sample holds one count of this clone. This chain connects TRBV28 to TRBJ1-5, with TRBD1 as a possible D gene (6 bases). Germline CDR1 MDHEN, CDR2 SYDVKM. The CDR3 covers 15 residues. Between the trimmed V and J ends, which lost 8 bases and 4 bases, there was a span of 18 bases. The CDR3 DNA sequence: TGTGCCAGCGGGGAACTAGGACAGATAAATCAGCCCCAGCATTTT. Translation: CASGELGQINQPQHF. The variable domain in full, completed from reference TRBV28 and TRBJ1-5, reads DVKVTQSSRYLVKRTGEKVFLECVQDMDHENMFWYRQDPGLGLRLIYFSYDVKMKEKGDIPEGYSVSREKKERFSLILESASTNQTSMYLCASGELGQINQPQHFGDGTRLSIL.

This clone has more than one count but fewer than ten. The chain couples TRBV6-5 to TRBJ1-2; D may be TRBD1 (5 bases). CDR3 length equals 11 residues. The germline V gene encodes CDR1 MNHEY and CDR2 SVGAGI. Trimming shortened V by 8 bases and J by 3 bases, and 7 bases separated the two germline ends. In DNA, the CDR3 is TGTGCCAGCCAGGGCTACTATGGCTACACCTTC. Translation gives CASQGYYGYTF.

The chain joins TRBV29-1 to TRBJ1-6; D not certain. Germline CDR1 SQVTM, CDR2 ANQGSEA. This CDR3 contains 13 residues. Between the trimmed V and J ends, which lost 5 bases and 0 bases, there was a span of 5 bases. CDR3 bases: TGCAGCGTTCAGAACTCCTATAATTCACCCCTCCACTTT. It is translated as CSVQNSYNSPLHF.

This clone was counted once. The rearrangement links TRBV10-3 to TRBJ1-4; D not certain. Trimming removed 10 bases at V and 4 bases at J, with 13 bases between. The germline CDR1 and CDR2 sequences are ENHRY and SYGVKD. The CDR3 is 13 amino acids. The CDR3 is CATTRQINEKLFF. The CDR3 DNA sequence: TGTGCCACTACGCGGCAGATTAATGAAAAACTGTTTTTT.

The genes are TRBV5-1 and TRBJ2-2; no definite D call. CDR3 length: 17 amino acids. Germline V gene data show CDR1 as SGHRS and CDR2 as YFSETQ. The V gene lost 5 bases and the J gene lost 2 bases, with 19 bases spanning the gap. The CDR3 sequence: CASSPQVSDLNTGELFF. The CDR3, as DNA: TGCGCCAGCAGTCCCCAAGTCTCCGACTTAAACACCGGGGAGCTGTTTTTT.

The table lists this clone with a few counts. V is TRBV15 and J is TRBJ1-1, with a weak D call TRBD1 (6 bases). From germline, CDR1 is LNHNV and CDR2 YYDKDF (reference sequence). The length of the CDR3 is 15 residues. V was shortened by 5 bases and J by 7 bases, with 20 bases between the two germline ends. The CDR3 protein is CATSAIPTGYDEAFF. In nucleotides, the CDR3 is TGTGCCACCAGCGCAATTCCTACAGGGTACGATGAAGCTTTCTTT.

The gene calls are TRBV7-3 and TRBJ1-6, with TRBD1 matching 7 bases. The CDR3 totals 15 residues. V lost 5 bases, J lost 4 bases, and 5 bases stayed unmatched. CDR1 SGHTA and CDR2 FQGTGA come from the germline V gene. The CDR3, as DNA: TGTGCCAGCAGCGAGGGGACAGAATATAATTCACCCCTCCACTTT. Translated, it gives CASSEGTEYNSPLHF.

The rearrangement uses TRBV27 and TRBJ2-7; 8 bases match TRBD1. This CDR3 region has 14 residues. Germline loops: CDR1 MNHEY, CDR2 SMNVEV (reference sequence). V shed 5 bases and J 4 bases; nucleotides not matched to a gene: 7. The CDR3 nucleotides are TGTGCCAGCAGTGCTCGGACAGGGTGGTACGAGCAGTACTTC. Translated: CASSARTGWYEQYF.

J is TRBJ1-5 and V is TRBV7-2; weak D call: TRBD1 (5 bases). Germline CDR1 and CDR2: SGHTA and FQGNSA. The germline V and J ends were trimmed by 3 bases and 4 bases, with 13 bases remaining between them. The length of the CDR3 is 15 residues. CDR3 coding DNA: TGTGCCAGCAGCTTGTTAGGGGTGGGGAATCAGCCCCAGCATTTT. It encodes CASSLLGVGNQPQHF. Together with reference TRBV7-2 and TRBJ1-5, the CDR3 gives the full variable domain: GAGVSQSPSNKVTEKGKDVELRCDPISGHTALYWYRQSLGQGLEFLIYFQGNSAPDKSGLPSDRFSAERTGGSVSTLTIQRTQQEDSAVYLCASSLLGVGNQPQHFGDGTRLSIL.

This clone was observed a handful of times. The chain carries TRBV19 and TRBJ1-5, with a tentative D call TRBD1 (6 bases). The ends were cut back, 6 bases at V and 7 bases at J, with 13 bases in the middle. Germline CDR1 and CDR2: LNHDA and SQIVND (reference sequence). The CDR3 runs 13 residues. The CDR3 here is CASSNRDIQPQHF. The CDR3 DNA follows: TGTGCCAGTAGCAACAGGGACATCCAGCCCCAGCATTTT.

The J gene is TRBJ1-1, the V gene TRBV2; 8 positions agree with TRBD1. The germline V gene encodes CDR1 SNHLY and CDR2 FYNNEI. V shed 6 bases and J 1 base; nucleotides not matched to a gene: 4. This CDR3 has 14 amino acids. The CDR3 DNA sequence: TGTGCCAGCAGAGACAGGGGCGGGAACACTGAAGCTTTCTTT. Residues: CASRDRGGNTEAFF.

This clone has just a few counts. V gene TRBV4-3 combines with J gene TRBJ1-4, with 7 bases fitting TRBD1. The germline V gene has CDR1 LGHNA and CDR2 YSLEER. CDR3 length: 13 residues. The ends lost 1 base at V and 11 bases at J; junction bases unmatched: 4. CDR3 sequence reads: CASSQVGTAKLFF. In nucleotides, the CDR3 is TGCGCCAGCAGCCAAGTGGGGACAGCTAAACTGTTTTTT.

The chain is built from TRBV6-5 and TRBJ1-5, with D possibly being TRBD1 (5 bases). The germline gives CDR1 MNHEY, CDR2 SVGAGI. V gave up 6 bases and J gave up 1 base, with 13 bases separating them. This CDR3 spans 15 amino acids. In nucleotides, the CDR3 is TGTGCCAGCAGCCCGAGGCCAGGGAGCAATCAGCCCCAGCATTTT. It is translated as CASSPRPGSNQPQHF.

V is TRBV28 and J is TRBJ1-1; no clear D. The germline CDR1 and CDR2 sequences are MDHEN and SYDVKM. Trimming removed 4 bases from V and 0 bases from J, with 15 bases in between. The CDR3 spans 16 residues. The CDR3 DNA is TGTGCCAGCAGTTCTGCTTCCAGCGTAGTGAACACTGAAGCTTTCTTT. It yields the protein CASSSASSVVNTEAFF.

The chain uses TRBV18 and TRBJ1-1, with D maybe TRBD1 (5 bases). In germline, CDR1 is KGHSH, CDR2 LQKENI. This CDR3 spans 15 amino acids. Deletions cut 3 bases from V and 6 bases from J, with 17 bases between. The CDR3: CASSPPDAGRPEAFF. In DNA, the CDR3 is TGTGCCAGCTCACCCCCCGACGCAGGGCGACCTGAAGCTTTCTTT.

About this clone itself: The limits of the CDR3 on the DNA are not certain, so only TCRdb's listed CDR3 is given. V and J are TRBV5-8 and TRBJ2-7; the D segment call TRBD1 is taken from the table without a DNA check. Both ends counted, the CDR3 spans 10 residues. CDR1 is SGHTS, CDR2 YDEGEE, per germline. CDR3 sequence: CASSWGQGNF.

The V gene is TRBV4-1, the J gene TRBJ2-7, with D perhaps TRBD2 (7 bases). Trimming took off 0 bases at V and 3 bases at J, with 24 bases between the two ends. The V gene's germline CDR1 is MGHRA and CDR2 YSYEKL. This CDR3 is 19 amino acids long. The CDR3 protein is CASSQDRGRGERLLYEQYF. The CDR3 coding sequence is TGCGCCAGCAGCCAAGATAGGGGGAGGGGGGAGAGACTACTCTACGAGCAGTACTTC.

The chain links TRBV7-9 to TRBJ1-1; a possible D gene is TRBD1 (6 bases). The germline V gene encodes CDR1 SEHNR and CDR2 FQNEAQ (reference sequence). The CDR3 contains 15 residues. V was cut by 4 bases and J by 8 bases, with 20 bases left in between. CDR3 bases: TGTGCCAGCAGCTCCAGCTTGGACGGACAGCTAGAAGCTTTCTTT. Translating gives CASSSSLDGQLEAFF.

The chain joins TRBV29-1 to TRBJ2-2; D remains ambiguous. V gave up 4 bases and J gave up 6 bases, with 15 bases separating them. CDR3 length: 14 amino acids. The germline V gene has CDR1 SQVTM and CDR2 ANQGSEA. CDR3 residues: CSVVVGPGAGELFF. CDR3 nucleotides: TGCAGCGTTGTGGTTGGGCCCGGCGCCGGGGAGCTGTTTTTT.

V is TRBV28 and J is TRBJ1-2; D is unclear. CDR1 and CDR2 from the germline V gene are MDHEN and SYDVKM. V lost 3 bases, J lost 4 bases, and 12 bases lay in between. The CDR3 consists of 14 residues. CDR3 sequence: CASSLRVQSYGYTF. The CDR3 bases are TGTGCCAGCAGTTTGAGGGTCCAATCCTATGGCTACACCTTC.

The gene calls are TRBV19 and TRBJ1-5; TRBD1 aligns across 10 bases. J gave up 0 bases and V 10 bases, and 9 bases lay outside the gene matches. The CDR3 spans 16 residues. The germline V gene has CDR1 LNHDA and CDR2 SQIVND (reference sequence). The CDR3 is CATTDRGTYSNQPQHF. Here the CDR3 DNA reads TGTGCCACCACGGACAGGGGGACGTATAGCAATCAGCCCCAGCATTTT.

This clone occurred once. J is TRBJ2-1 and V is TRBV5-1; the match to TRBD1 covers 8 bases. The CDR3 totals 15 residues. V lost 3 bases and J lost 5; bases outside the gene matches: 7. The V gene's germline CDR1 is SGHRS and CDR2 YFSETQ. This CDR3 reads CASSSRQGSNNEQFF. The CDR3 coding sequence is TGCGCCAGCAGCTCGCGACAGGGGAGTAACAATGAGCAGTTCTTC.

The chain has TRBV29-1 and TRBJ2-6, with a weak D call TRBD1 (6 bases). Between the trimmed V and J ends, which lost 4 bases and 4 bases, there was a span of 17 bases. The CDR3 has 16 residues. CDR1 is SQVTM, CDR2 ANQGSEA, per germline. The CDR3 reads CSVVQGPSDGANVLTF. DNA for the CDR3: TGCAGCGTTGTACAGGGACCCTCGGACGGGGCCAACGTCCTGACTTTC.

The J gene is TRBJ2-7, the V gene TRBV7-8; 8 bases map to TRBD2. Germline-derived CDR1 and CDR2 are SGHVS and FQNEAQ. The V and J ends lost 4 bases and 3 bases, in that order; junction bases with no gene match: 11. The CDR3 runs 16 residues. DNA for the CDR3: TGTGCCAGCAGCTCCCCCTCCGGGACTAGTATCTACGAGCAGTACTTC. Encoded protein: CASSSPSGTSIYEQYF. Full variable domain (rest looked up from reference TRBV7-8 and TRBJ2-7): GAGVSQSPRYKVAKRGQDVALRCDPISGHVSLFWYQQALGQGPEFLTYFQNEAQLDKSGLPSDRFFAERPEGSVSTLKIQRTQQEDSAVYLCASSSPSGTSIYEQYFGPGTRLTVT.